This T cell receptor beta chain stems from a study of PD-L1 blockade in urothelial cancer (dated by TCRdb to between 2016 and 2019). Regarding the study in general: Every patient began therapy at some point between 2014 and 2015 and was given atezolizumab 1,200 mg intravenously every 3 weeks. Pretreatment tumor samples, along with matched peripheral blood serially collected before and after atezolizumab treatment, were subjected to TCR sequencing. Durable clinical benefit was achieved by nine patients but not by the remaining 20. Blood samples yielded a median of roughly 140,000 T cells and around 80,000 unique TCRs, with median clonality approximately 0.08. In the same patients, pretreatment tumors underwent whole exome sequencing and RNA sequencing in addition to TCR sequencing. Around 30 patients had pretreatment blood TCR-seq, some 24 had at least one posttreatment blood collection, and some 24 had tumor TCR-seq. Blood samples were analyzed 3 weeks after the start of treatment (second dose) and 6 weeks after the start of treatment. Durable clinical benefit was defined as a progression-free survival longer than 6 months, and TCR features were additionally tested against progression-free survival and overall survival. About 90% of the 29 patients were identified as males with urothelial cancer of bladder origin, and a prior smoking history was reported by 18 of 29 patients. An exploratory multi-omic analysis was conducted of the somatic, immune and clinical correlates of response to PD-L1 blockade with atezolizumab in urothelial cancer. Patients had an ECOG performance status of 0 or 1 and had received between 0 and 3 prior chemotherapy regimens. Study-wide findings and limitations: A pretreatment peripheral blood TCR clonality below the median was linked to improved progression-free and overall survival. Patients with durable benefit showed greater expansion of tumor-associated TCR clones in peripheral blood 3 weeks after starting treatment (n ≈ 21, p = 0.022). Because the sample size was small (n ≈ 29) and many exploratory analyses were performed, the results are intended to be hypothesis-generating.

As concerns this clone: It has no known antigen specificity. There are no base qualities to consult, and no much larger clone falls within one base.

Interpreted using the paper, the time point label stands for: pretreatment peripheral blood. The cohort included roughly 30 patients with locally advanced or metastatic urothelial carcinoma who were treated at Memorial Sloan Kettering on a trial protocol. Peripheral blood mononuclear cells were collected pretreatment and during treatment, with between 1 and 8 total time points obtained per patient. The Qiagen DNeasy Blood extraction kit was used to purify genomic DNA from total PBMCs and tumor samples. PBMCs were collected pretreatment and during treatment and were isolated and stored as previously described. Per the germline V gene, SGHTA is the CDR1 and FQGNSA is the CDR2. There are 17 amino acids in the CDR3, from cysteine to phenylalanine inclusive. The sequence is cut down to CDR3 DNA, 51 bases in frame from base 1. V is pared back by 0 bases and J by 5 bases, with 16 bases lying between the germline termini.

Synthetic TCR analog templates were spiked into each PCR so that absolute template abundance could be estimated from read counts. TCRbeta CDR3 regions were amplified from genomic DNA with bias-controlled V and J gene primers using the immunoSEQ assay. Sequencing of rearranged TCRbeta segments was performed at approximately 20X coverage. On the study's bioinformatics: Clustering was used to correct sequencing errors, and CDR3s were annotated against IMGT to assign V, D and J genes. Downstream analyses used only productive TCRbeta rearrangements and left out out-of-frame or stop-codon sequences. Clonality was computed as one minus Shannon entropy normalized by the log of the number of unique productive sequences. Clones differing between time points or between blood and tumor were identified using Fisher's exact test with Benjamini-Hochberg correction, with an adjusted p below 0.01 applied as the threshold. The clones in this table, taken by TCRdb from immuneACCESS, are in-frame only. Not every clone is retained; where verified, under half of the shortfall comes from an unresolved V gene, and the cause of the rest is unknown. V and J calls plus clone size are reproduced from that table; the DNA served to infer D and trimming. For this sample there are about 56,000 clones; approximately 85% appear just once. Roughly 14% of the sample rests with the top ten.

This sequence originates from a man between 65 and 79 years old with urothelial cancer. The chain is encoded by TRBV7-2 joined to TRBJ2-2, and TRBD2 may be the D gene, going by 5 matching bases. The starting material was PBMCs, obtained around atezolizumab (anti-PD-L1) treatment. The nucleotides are TGTGCCAGCAGCTTAGCGGGAAGGACCGGCGGGACCGGGGAGCTGTTTTTT. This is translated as CASSLAGRTGGTGELFF.